The 7 T cell receptor beta chains below come from one sample, sequenced in a study of cytomegalovirus exposure and HLA in healthy donors. The study ran its PCR with 60 Vbeta and 13 Jbeta primers. Assay: immunoSEQ multiplex PCR; the TCRdb copy retains only in-frame clones and omits some. The profile shows some 200,000 clones, 65% to 90% of them singletons. The material sequenced was PBMCs. The receptor set was obtained from a man aged 35 to 55 in good health and CMV-seropositive.

The chain recombines TRBV5-8 with TRBJ1-2, with D possibly TRBD1 on 6 matching bases. The CDR3 is made up of 13 amino acids. V was cut by 0 bases and J by 8 bases, with 11 bases left in between. The germline CDR1 and CDR2 sequences are SGHTS and YDEGEE. CDR3 loop: CASSLVDRSGYTF. CDR3 coding DNA: TGTGCCAGCAGCTTGGTAGACAGGTCCGGCTACACCTTC.

This chain links TRBV6-5 with TRBJ2-1; TRBD2 agrees at 9 bases. J was trimmed by 9 bases and V by 0 bases; bases with no gene match: 6. The CDR3 has 15 amino acids. CDR1 is MNHEY, CDR2 SVGAGI, per germline. DNA for the CDR3: TGTGCCAGCAGTTACTCGACGCGAGCGGGAGGTGAGCAGTTCTTC. Its translation is CASSYSTRAGGEQFF.

This chain joins TRBV9 and TRBJ2-3, with TRBD2 matching 7 bases. CDR3 size: 12 residues. In germline, CDR1 is SGDLS, CDR2 YYNGEE. Germline trimming cut 4 bases from V and 5 bases from J; bases unmatched to any gene: 1. The CDR3 loop is CASSRGEDTQYF. The CDR3 nucleotides read TGTGCCAGCAGCCGGGGGGAAGATACGCAGTATTTT.

This chain uses TRBV5-1 with TRBJ2-2; 8 nucleotides agree with TRBD1. V trimming: 4 bases; J trimming: 5 bases; junction bases outside the gene matches: 4. The CDR3 is 14 residues long. Germline V gene data show CDR1 as SGHRS and CDR2 as YFSETQ. CDR3 protein: CASSIGQGTGELFF. The CDR3 bases are TGCGCCAGCAGCATCGGACAGGGTACCGGGGAGCTGTTTTTT.

The chain joins TRBV14 to TRBJ1-4, with 10 bases fitting TRBD1. The CDR3 consists of 16 residues. Germline V gene sequence: CDR1 SGHDN, CDR2 FVKESK. V shed 4 bases, J shed 3 bases, and the junction held 5 bases outside the gene matches. The CDR3: CASSPDRGISNEKLFF. DNA of the CDR3: TGTGCCAGCAGCCCGGACAGGGGGATATCTAATGAAAAACTGTTTTTT.

About this clone itself: Germline and junction disagree at one end, which may indicate a read error. Other DNA variants within this sample encode the same CDR3. This sequence joins TRBV6-1 and TRBJ2-2, with D unresolved. Per germline, CDR1 MNHNS and CDR2 SASEGT. The CDR3 runs 13 residues. The CDR3 loop is CASNELNTGELFF. In DNA, the CDR3 is TGTGCCAGCAATGAACTGAACACCGGGGAGCTGTTTTTT.

This clone showed up just once. The junction departs from germline at one end; a sequencing error may be responsible. This chain uses TRBV7-2 with TRBJ2-5; 8 bases line up with TRBD2. The length of the CDR3 is 15 residues. The germline V gene encodes CDR1 SGHTA and CDR2 FQGNSA. CDR3 DNA: TGTGCCAGCACCTTAGCGCCGGGGGGGGAAGAGACCCAGTACTTC. It codes for CASTLAPGGEETQYF.